The clone carrying this TCR beta chain appeared once. The data were obtained in a study of blood T cell repertoires in COVID-19. Overall study: Collection of acute and convalescent COVID-19 samples took place in the United States, Italy and Spain. T cells, B-cell-depleted T cells, or PBMCs provided the cDNA or gDNA that served as material.

This CDR3 is 16 amino acids long. The V gene's germline CDR1 is MGHRA and CDR2 YSYEKL. V lost 0 bases to trimming and J lost 4 bases; unmatched junction nucleotides: 6. As originally analysed: Nucleated cell number was recorded as an estimate derived from reference gene primer amplification. Assay used: immunoSEQ multiplex PCR; TCRdb lists only in-frame clones, some missing. The V and J calls and clone size are taken from that table; D and trimming were inferred from the DNA. The sample has some 14,000 clones; roughly 90% are singletons. The clonotype originates from a human donor with active COVID-19. The donor label of this sample is uncertain. The V call is TRBV4-1, the J call TRBJ2-5, with 9 bases aligning to TRBD2. The specimen sequenced was peripheral blood. The chain's CDR3 is CASSQDGIAGAETQYF. The CDR3 DNA sequence: TGCGCCAGCAGCCAAGATGGGATAGCGGGGGCAGAGACCCAGTACTTC.